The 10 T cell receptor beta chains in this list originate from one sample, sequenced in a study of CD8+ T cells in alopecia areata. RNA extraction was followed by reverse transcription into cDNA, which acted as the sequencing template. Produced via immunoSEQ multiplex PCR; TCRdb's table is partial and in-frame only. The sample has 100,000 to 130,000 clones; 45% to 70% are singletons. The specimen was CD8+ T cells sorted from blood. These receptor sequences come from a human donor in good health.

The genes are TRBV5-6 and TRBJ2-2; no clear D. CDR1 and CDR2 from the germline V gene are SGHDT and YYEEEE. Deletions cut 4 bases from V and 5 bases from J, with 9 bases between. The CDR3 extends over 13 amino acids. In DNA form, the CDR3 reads TGTGCCAGCAGCCCAGGATCGACCGGGGAGCTGTTTTTT. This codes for CASSPGSTGELFF.

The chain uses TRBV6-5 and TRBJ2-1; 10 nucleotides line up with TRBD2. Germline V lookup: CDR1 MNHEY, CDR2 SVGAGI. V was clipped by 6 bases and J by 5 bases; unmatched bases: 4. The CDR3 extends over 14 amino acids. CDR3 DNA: TGTGCCAGCAGCGAAGCGGGGGGGAACAATGAGCAGTTCTTC. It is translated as CASSEAGGNNEQFF.

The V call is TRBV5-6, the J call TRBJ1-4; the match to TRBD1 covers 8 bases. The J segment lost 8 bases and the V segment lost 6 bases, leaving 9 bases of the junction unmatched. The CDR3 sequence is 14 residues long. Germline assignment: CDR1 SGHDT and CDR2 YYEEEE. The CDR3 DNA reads TGTGCCAGCACGGAAGGGACAGGAGACGAAAAACTGTTTTTT. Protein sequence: CASTEGTGDEKLFF. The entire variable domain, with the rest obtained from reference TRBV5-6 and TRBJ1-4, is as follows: DAGVTQSPTHLIKTRGQQVTLRCSPKSGHDTVSWYQQALGQGPQFIFQYYEEEERQRGNFPDRFSGHQFPNYSSELNVNALLLGDSALYLCASTEGTGDEKLFFGSGTQLSVL.

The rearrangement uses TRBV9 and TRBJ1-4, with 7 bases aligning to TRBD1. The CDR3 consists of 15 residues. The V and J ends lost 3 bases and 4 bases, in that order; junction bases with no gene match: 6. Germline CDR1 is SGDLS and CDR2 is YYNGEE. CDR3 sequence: CASSAETGNNEKLFF. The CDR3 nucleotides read TGTGCCAGCAGCGCCGAGACAGGGAATAATGAAAAACTGTTTTTT.

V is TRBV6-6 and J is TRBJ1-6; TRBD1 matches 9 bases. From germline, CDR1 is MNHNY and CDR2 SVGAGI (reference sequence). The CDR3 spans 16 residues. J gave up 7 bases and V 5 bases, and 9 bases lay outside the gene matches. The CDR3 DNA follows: TGTGCCAGCAGTAAGACAGGGGGACAGAGGAATTCACCCCTCCACTTT. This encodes CASSKTGGQRNSPLHF.

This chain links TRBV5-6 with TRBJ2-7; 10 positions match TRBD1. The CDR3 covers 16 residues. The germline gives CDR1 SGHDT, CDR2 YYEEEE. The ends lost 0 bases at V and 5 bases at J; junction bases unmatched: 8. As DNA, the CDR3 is TGTGCCAGCAGCTTGGGGCCGACAGGGGGCTTCAACGAGCAGTACTTC. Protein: CASSLGPTGGFNEQYF.

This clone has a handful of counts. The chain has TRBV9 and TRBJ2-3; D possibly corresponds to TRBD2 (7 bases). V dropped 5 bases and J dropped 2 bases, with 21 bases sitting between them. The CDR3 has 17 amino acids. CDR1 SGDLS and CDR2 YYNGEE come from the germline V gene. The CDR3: CASSEGGSLLLTDTQYF. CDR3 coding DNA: TGTGCCAGCAGTGAGGGGGGGTCACTTCTCCTCACAGATACGCAGTATTTT. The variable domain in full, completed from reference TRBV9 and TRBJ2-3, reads DSGVTQTPKHLITATGQRVTLRCSPRSGDLSVYWYQQSLDQGLQFLIQYYNGEERAKGNILERFSAQQFPDLHSELNLSSLELGDSALYFCASSEGGSLLLTDTQYFGPGTRLTVL.

The CDR3 here is CSVGTGQGGGYTF. The DNA for the CDR3 is TGCAGCGTTGGGACCGGACAGGGTGGCGGCTACACCTTC. The V gene is TRBV29-1, the J gene TRBJ1-2; 8 bases line up with TRBD1. Germline V lookup: CDR1 SQVTM, CDR2 ANQGSEA. Trimming removed 4 bases from V and 8 bases from J; junction bases left unmatched: 9. CDR3 size: 13 residues.

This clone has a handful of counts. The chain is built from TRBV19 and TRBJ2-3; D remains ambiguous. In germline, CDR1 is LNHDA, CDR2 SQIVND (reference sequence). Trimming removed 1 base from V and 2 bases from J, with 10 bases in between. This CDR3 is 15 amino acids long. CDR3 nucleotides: TGTGCCAGTAGTATAGGCGTATCTTCCACAGATACGCAGTATTTT. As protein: CASSIGVSSTDTQYF.

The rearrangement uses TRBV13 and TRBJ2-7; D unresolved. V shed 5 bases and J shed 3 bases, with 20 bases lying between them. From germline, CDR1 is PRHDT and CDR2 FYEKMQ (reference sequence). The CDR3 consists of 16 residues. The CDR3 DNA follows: TGTGCCAGCAGCCCCTCTTGGACCTTGATGGACTACGAGCAGTACTTC. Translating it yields CASSPSWTLMDYEQYF.